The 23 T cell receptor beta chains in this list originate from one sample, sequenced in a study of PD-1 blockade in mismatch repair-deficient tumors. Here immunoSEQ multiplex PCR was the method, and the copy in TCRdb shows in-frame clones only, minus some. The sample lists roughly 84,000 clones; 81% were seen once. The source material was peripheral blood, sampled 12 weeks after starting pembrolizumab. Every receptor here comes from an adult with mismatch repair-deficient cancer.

CDR3 loop: CASSVMTGVQETQYF. In DNA form, the CDR3 reads TGTGCCAGCAGTGTCATGACAGGGGTCCAAGAGACCCAGTACTTC. V is TRBV6-1 and J is TRBJ2-5, with 8 bases that match TRBD1. Germline lookup yields CDR1 MNHNS and CDR2 SASEGT. The junction had 5 bases not matched to a gene; V was cut back by 4 bases and J by 1 base. CDR3 size: 15 residues.

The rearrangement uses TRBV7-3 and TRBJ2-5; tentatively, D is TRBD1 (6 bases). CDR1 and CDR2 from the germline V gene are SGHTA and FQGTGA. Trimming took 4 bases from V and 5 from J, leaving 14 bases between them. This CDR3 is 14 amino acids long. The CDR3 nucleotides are TGTGCCAGCAGCTACTCAGGGGCAGGGGAGACCCAGTACTTC. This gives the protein CASSYSGAGETQYF.

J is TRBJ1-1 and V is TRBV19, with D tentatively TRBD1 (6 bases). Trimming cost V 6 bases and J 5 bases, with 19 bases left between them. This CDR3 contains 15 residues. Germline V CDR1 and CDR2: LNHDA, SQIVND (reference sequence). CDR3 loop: CASRPGVGAKTEAFF. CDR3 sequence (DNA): TGTGCCAGTAGGCCGGGTGTGGGGGCTAAAACTGAAGCTTTCTTT.

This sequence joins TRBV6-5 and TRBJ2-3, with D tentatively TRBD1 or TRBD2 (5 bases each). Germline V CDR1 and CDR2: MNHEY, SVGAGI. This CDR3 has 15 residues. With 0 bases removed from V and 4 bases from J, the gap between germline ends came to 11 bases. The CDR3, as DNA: TGTGCCAGCAGTTACTCCCACCGGGACGCAGATACGCAGTATTTT. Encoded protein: CASSYSHRDADTQYF.

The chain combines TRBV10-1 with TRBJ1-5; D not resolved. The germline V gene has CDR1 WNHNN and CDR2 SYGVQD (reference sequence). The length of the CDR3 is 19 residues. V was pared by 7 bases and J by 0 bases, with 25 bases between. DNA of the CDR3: TGCGCCAGCATCTCCTTACATAAAGAAGACCGGAATAGCAATCAGCCCCAGCATTTT. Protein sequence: CASISLHKEDRNSNQPQHF.

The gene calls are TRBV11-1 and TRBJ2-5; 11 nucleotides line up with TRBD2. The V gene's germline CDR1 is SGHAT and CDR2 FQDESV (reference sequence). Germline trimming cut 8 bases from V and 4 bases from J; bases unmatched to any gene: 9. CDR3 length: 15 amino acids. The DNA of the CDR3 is TGTGCCAGCGCCGAGGCTAGCGGGAGGAGAGAGACCCAGTACTTC. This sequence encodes CASAEASGRRETQYF.

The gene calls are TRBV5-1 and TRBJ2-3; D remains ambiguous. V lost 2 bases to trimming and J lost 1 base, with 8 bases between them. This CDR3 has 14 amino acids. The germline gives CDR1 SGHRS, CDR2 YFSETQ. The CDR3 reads CASSFQSGTDTQYF. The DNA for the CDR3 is TGCGCCAGCAGCTTTCAGTCGGGCACAGATACGCAGTATTTT. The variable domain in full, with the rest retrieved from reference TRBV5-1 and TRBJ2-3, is KAGVTQTPRYLIKTRGQQVTLSCSPISGHRSVSWYQQTPGQGLQFLFEYFSETQRNKGNFPGRFSGRQFSNSRSEMNVSTLELGDSALYLCASSFQSGTDTQYFGPGTRLTVL.

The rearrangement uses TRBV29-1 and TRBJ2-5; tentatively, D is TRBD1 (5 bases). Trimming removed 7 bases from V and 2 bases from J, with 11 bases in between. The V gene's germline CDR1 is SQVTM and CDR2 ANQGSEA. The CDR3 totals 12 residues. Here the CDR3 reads CSADRGQETQYF. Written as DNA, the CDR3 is TGCAGCGCCGACAGAGGTCAAGAGACCCAGTACTTC.

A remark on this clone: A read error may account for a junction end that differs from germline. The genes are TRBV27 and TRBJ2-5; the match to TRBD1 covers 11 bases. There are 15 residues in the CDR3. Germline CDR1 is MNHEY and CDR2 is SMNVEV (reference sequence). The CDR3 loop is CTSSLWTGGGETQYF. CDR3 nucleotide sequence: TGTACCAGCAGTTTATGGACAGGGGGCGGGGAGACCCAGTACTTC.

The CDR3 is CASSPTRTNTEAFF. The CDR3 region has the DNA TGTGCCAGCTCACCAACCAGGACGAACACTGAAGCTTTCTTT. The chain is built from TRBV18 and TRBJ1-1; D not resolved. CDR3 length: 14 amino acids. The V end lost 2 bases, the J end lost 1 base, and 8 bases lay between the germline ends. Looked up from germline, CDR1 is KGHSH and CDR2 is LQKENI.

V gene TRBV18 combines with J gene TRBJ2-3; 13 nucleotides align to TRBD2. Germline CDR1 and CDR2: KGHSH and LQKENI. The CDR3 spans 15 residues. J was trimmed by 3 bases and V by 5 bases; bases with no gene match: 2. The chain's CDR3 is CASSRTSGSTDTQYF. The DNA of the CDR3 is TGTGCCAGCTCAAGGACTAGCGGGAGTACAGATACGCAGTATTTT.

CDR3 sequence (DNA): TGTGCCAGCTCACCTAGGGGTGAGCAGTTCTTC. Protein product: CASSPRGEQFF. The chain is built from TRBV18 and TRBJ2-1; TRBD1 is a possible D gene (5 bases). The CDR3 covers 11 residues. CDR1 and CDR2 from the germline V gene are KGHSH and LQKENI. V shed 3 bases and J shed 9 bases, with 6 bases lying between them.

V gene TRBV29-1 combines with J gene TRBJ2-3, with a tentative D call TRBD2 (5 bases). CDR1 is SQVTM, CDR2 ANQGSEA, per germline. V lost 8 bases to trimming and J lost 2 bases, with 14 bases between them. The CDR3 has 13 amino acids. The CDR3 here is CSTASRPTDTQYF. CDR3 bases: TGCAGCACGGCTAGCCGACCCACAGATACGCAGTATTTT.

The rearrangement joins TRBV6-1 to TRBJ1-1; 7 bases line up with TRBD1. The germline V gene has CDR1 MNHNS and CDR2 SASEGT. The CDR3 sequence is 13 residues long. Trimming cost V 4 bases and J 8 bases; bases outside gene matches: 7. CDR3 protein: CASSATRDREAFF. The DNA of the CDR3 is TGTGCCAGCAGTGCAACCCGGGACAGAGAAGCTTTCTTT.

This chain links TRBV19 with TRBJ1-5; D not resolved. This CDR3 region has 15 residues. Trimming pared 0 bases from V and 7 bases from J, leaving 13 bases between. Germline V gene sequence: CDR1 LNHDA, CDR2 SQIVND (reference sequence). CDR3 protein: CASSIDGGPRQPQHF. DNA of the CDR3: TGTGCCAGTAGTATAGACGGAGGCCCCAGGCAGCCCCAGCATTTT.

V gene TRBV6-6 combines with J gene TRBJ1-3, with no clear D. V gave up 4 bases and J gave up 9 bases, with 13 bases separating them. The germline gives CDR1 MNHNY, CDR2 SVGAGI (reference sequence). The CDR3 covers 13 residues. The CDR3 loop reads CASSSPARRTIYF. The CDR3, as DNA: TGTGCCAGCAGTTCACCAGCCCGACGCACCATATATTTT.

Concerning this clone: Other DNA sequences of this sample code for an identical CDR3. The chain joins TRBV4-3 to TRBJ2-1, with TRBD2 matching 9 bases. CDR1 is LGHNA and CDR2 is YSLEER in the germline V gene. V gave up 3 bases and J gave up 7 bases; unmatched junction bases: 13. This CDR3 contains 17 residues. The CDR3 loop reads CASSQDRVAGDLNEQFF. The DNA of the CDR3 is TGCGCCAGCAGCCAGGATAGGGTAGCGGGAGATTTGAATGAGCAGTTCTTC.

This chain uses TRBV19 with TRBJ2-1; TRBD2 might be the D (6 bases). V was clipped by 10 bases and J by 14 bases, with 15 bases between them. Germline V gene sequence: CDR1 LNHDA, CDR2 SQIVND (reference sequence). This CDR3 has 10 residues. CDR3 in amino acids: CATRSGVEFF. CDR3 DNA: TGTGCCACCAGGTCGGGGGTGGAGTTCTTC.

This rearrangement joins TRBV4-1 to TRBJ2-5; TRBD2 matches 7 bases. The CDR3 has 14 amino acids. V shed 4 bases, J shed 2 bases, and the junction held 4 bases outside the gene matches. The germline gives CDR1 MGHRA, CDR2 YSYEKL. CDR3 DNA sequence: TGCGCCAGCAGCCTACGGGGAGGGCAAGAGACCCAGTACTTC. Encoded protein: CASSLRGGQETQYF.

The CDR3 DNA is TGTGCCATCAGTGCGAGTGACGATGAGCAGTTCTTC. It translates to CAISASDDEQFF. The V gene is TRBV10-3, the J gene TRBJ2-1, with D uncertain. Germline CDR1 is ENHRY and CDR2 is SYGVKD. This CDR3 has 12 residues. V lost 4 bases to trimming and J lost 8 bases, with 9 bases between them.

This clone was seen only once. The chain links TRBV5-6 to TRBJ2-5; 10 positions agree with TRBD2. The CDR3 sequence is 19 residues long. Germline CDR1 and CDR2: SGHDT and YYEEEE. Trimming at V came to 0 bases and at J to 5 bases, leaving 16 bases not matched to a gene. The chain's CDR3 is CASSLGQDLSGRAGETQYF. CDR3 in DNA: TGTGCCAGCAGCTTGGGGCAGGACCTCAGCGGGAGGGCCGGGGAGACCCAGTACTTC.

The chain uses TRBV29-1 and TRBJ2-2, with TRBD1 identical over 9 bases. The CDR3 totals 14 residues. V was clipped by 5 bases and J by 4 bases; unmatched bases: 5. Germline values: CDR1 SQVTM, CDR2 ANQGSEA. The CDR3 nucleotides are TGCAGCGTTCACACAGGGGGCCCCACCGGGGAGCTGTTTTTT. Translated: CSVHTGGPTGELFF.

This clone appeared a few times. The CDR3: CSGRDAFDGYTF. CDR3 nucleotides: TGCAGCGGAAGGGACGCGTTTGATGGCTACACCTTC. The chain carries TRBV29-1 and TRBJ1-2; a possible D gene is TRBD1 (5 bases). Trimming stripped 7 bases from V and 6 bases from J, with 15 bases between. CDR1 is SQVTM and CDR2 is ANQGSEA in the germline V gene. CDR3 length: 12 residues.